These 13 T cell receptor beta chains were all obtained from the same sample, sequenced in a study of OX40 agonist ivuxolimab in advanced cancers. Libraries were prepared by immunoSEQ multiplex PCR; TCRdb keeps only in-frame clonotypes and omits some of them. The table records under 150,000 clones, 90% of them present only once. The sequencing used CD4+ or CD8+ T cells sorted from blood, collected in a trial of the OX40 agonist ivuxolimab. The source is an adult with an advanced solid tumor such as melanoma, head and neck, liver or kidney cancer.

The V gene is TRBV7-3, the J gene TRBJ1-2; no clear D gene. V was clipped by 5 bases and J by 1 base, with 14 bases between them. From germline, CDR1 is SGHTA and CDR2 FQGTGA. The CDR3 loop spans 15 amino acids. CDR3 DNA sequence: TGTGCCAGCAGCCCATCGCCGGGAAATAACTATGGCTACACCTTC. Amino acids: CASSPSPGNNYGYTF.

The chain links TRBV5-6 to TRBJ2-3, with 10 bases identical to TRBD2. The length of the CDR3 is 16 residues. Germline V gives CDR1 SGHDT, CDR2 YYEEEE. V shed 2 bases, J shed 4 bases, and the junction held 7 bases outside the gene matches. The CDR3 loop is CASSFRSSGRSDTQYF. Here the CDR3 DNA reads TGTGCCAGCAGCTTTCGTAGTAGCGGGAGGTCAGATACGCAGTATTTT.

This clone was observed once. This chain links TRBV4-1 with TRBJ2-1, with 10 bases fitting TRBD2. This CDR3 spans 18 amino acids. Germline trimming cut 1 base from V and 4 bases from J; bases unmatched to any gene: 10. Germline CDR1 is MGHRA and CDR2 is YSYEKL. The DNA for the CDR3 is TGCGCCAGCAGCCAAGGGGGGCTAGCGGGAGATATTTACAATGAGCAGTTCTTC. It codes for CASSQGGLAGDIYNEQFF.

This chain links TRBV5-4 with TRBJ1-2, with TRBD1 identical over 7 bases. J lost 0 bases, V lost 5 bases, and 4 bases had no gene match. Germline assignment: CDR1 SGHNT and CDR2 YYREEE (reference sequence). The CDR3 covers 14 residues. The CDR3: CASRGGQTNYGYTF. The CDR3 bases are TGTGCCAGCAGAGGGGGCCAGACTAACTATGGCTACACCTTC.

The chain is built from TRBV7-3 and TRBJ2-2; D may be TRBD2 (6 bases). Trimming removed 1 base from V and 0 bases from J, with 12 bases in between. The CDR3 is 17 residues long. The germline gives CDR1 SGHTA, CDR2 FQGTGA. The CDR3 spells CASSLIPGTANTGELFF. The CDR3 DNA reads TGTGCCAGCAGCTTAATCCCCGGGACTGCGAACACCGGGGAGCTGTTTTTT. Using reference TRBV7-3 and TRBJ2-2 for the parts outside the CDR3, the full variable domain is GAGVSQTPSNKVTEKGKYVELRCDPISGHTALYWYRQSLGQGPEFLIYFQGTGAADDSGLPNDRFFAVRPEGSVSTLKIQRTERGDSAVYLCASSLIPGTANTGELFFGEGSRLTVL.

The chain is built from TRBV18 and TRBJ1-4; maybe TRBD1 (5 bases). Germline lookup yields CDR1 KGHSH and CDR2 LQKENI. The CDR3 is 15 residues long. Trimming took 0 bases from V and 8 from J, leaving 13 bases between them. CDR3 loop: CASSPPRDLNEKLFF. CDR3 nucleotides: TGTGCCAGCTCACCACCCAGGGATCTTAACGAAAAACTGTTTTTT.

The rearrangement links TRBV7-3 to TRBJ2-1; TRBD1 matches at 11 bases. The J segment lost 3 bases and the V segment lost 4 bases, leaving 17 bases of the junction unmatched. CDR1 is SGHTA, CDR2 FQGTGA, per germline. The CDR3 loop spans 20 amino acids. CDR3 coding DNA: TGTGCCAGCAGCTCCCGGGACAGGGGGGCTCATCCGTCGAGCTACAATGAGCAGTTCTTC. Amino acids: CASSSRDRGAHPSSYNEQFF.

The table lists this clone with a count of one. The V call is TRBV5-1, the J call TRBJ2-3, with 10 nucleotides matching TRBD2. Germline lookup yields CDR1 SGHRS and CDR2 YFSETQ. There are 19 residues in the CDR3. Trimming took 1 base from V and 1 from J; bases not matched to a gene: 12. Here the CDR3 reads CASSLMASGSSWGTDTQYF. As DNA, the CDR3 is TGCGCCAGCAGCTTGATGGCTAGCGGGAGTAGTTGGGGCACAGATACGCAGTATTTT.

The chain uses TRBV28 and TRBJ2-1, with a weak D call TRBD2 (6 bases). CDR3 length: 12 amino acids. The V gene's germline CDR1 is MDHEN and CDR2 SYDVKM. V lost 7 bases and J 8 bases, leaving 12 bases between the germline ends. CDR3 sequence: CASTPEGHEQFF. Here the CDR3 DNA reads TGTGCCAGCACTCCGGAGGGCCATGAGCAGTTCTTC. The whole variable domain, filled in from reference TRBV28 and TRBJ2-1, reads DVKVTQSSRYLVKRTGEKVFLECVQDMDHENMFWYRQDPGLGLRLIYFSYDVKMKEKGDIPEGYSVSREKKERFSLILESASTNQTSMYLCASTPEGHEQFFGPGTRLTVL.

This clone has a handful of counts. The chain has TRBV5-1 and TRBJ1-2, with 7 bases matching TRBD1. This CDR3 has 17 residues. The V and J ends lost 6 bases and 4 bases, in that order; junction bases with no gene match: 18. In germline, CDR1 is SGHRS, CDR2 YFSETQ. The CDR3 reads CASTSGGTEYSGYGYTF. The CDR3 coding sequence is TGCGCCAGCACCTCCGGCGGGACAGAATATTCTGGCTATGGCTACACCTTC.

The chain has TRBV2 and TRBJ1-1; the D is unclear. The CDR3 has 14 amino acids. V lost 2 bases, J lost 6 bases, and 13 bases lay in between. The germline CDR1 and CDR2 sequences are SNHLY and FYNNEI. CDR3 sequence (DNA): TGTGCCAGCAGTGAAAGGGTCGTTAGGCCTGAAGCTTTCTTT. This translates into CASSERVVRPEAFF.

The chain couples TRBV18 to TRBJ2-6; TRBD2 agrees at 7 bases. The CDR3 runs to 19 residues. The trim removed 2 bases at V and 0 bases at J, leaving 10 bases unmatched. CDR1 KGHSH and CDR2 LQKENI come from the germline V gene. CDR3 loop: CASSPLIIGDYSGANVLTF. The CDR3 nucleotides read TGTGCCAGCTCACCATTAATAATAGGGGACTACTCTGGGGCCAACGTCCTGACTTTC.

This rearrangement joins TRBV5-4 to TRBJ2-2; 7 bases line up with TRBD2. Germline CDR1 reads SGHNT; CDR2 reads YYREEE (reference sequence). The CDR3 totals 16 residues. The V gene end was trimmed by 4 bases and the J gene end by 2 bases; junction bases not matched to a gene: 8. The CDR3 DNA reads TGTGCCAGCAGCACAGCGGGGCTATATAACACCGGGGAGCTGTTTTTT. Its translation: CASSTAGLYNTGELFF.